This T cell receptor (beta chain) was recorded in a study of OX40 agonist ivuxolimab in advanced cancers. This table comes from immunoSEQ multiplex PCR, and its TCRdb copy is limited to in-frame clones, with some not included. The sample has tens of thousands of clones; about 90% are singletons. With respect to this clone: Other DNA sequences in this sample translate to the same CDR3.

V lost 5 bases and J lost 3, with 14 bases in between. Per the germline V gene, CDR1 is MNHEY and CDR2 is SVGAGI. The CDR3 contains 14 residues. The TCR was taken from an adult with an advanced solid tumor such as melanoma, head and neck, liver or kidney cancer. The sample was CD4+ or CD8+ T cells sorted from blood, taken in a trial of the OX40 agonist ivuxolimab. The J gene is TRBJ2-7, the V gene TRBV6-5, with D maybe TRBD2 (7 bases). CDR3 coding DNA: TGTGCCAGCAGTCCTAGCGGAGGGGGCTACGAGCAGTACTTC. Translation gives CASSPSGGGYEQYF.